The 25 T cell receptor beta chains below all came from one sample that was sequenced in a study of metastatic and nonmetastatic thyroid tumors. TCRdb re-clonotyped the PCR reads via MiXCR. The sample has about 20,000 clones, 11% seen once; the top ten hold about 7.3%. Patients underwent thyroid surgery, and none had received any treatment before it. The specimen sequenced was blood. The source of these receptors is a female donor with papillary thyroid cancer or a benign thyroid nodule (not recorded which). Some clones in this sample may be carry-over from other donors' samples.

This clone was found many times. The chain has TRBV20-1 and TRBJ2-7; D not certain. Trimming removed 3 bases from V and 4 bases from J, with 7 bases in between. The length of the CDR3 is 11 residues. CDR1 is DFQATT and CDR2 is SNEGSKA in the germline V gene (reference sequence). The CDR3 loop is CSASLGYEQYF. As DNA, the CDR3 is TGCAGTGCTAGTTTGGGTTACGAGCAGTACTTC.

The chain combines TRBV15 with TRBJ1-2; D is uncertain. CDR3 length: 14 residues. The V and J ends lost 0 bases and 6 bases respectively, with 11 bases between them. Looked up from germline, CDR1 is LNHNV and CDR2 is YYDKDF (reference sequence). The CDR3, as DNA: TGTGCCACCAGCAGAGACCCAGTTCCGCATGGCTACACCTTC. This encodes CATSRDPVPHGYTF.

Notes on this clone: This may come from a read error, since a much larger clone is one base off. The same CDR3 arises from other DNA sequences in this sample as well. This chain uses TRBV27 with TRBJ2-3; D is ambiguous. This CDR3 has 14 amino acids. Germline loops: CDR1 MNHEY, CDR2 SMNVEV (reference sequence). Here the CDR3 DNA reads TGCGCCAGCAGTTTTGCAGAGGACACAGATACGCAGTATTTT. Translated, it gives CASSFAEDTDTQYF.

This clone was observed at least ten times. The J gene is TRBJ2-1, the V gene TRBV2; 13 nucleotides match TRBD2. Trimming removed 6 bases from V and 8 bases from J; junction bases left unmatched: 7. Germline V gives CDR1 SNHLY, CDR2 FYNNEI. CDR3 length equals 15 residues. The CDR3 DNA sequence: TGTGCCAGCAGCGGACTAGCGGGAGAGGGGGATGAGCAGTTCTTC. Its translation is CASSGLAGEGDEQFF.

This clone was counted many times. This sequence joins TRBV28 and TRBJ1-1; D is possibly TRBD1 (6 bases). CDR1 and CDR2 (germline): MDHEN, SYDVKM. The length of the CDR3 is 14 residues. V shed 5 bases and J shed 3 bases, with 13 bases lying between them. DNA for the CDR3: TGTGCCAGCAGTCCCCAAAGGGGGGACACTGAAGCTTTCTTT. Its translation: CASSPQRGDTEAFF. The full variable domain, its missing parts supplied by reference TRBV28 and TRBJ1-1, is DVKVTQSSRYLVKRTGEKVFLECVQDMDHENMFWYRQDPGLGLRLIYFSYDVKMKEKGDIPEGYSVSREKKERFSLILESASTNQTSMYLCASSPQRGDTEAFFGQGTRLTVV.

This clone is judged medium-sized. The J gene is TRBJ2-1, the V gene TRBV28; TRBD2 might be the D (5 bases). The CDR3 is 13 residues long. CDR1 is MDHEN and CDR2 is SYDVKM in the germline V gene. V was pared by 3 bases and J by 9 bases, with 12 bases between. The CDR3 nucleotides are TGTGCCAGCAGTTTGGAGAGGGTCCCTGAGCAGTTCTTC. This sequence encodes CASSLERVPEQFF.

In DNA, the CDR3 is TGTGCCAGCAGCCGGGCGGGGGGGCACGGGGAGCTGTTTTTT. Translating gives CASSRAGGHGELFF. The rearrangement links TRBV7-6 to TRBJ2-2, with 9 bases identical to TRBD2. The CDR3 spans 14 residues. Trimming at V came to 5 bases and at J to 7 bases, leaving 5 bases not matched to a gene. Germline V gene sequence: CDR1 SGHVS, CDR2 FNYEAQ. Looking up the rest from reference TRBV7-6 and TRBJ2-2 gives the full variable domain: GAGVSQSPRYKVTKRGQDVALRCDPISGHVSLYWYRQALGQGPEFLTYFNYEAQQDKSGLPNDRFSAERPEGSISTLTIQRTEQRDSAMYRCASSRAGGHGELFFGEGSRLTVL.

The table lists this clone with many counts. Different DNA sequences within this sample yield the same CDR3. The V call is TRBV3-1, the J call TRBJ2-7, with unresolved D. Germline loops: CDR1 LGHDT, CDR2 YNNKEL (reference sequence). This CDR3 comprises 13 residues. V was trimmed by 3 bases and J by 4 bases, leaving 10 bases between them. The CDR3 loop is CASSHPAPYEQYF. CDR3 sequence (DNA): TGTGCCAGCAGCCATCCCGCCCCTTACGAGCAGTACTTC.

This clone was picked up many times. The V gene is TRBV18, the J gene TRBJ2-7; a possible D gene is TRBD2 (8 bases). Per the germline V gene, CDR1 is KGHSH and CDR2 is LQKENI. This CDR3 has 16 residues. The germline V and J ends were trimmed by 3 bases and 3 bases, with 18 bases remaining between them. This chain's CDR3 is CASSPRGGGQYYEQYF. CDR3 DNA: TGTGCCAGCTCACCCCGGGGGGGGGGACAGTACTACGAGCAGTACTTC. Variable domain in full (rest from reference TRBV18 and TRBJ2-7): NAGVMQNPRHLVRRRGQEARLRCSPMKGHSHVYWYRQLPEEGLKFMVYLQKENIIDESGMPKERFSAEFPKEGPSILRIQQVVRGDSAAYFCASSPRGGGQYYEQYFGPGTRLTVT.

V gene TRBV7-9 combines with J gene TRBJ2-7, with D unresolved. Looked up from germline, CDR1 is SEHNR and CDR2 is FQNEAQ (reference sequence). Trimming took 1 base from V and 7 from J, leaving 17 bases between them. The CDR3 runs to 15 residues. CDR3 loop: CASSLGSVSGGEQYF. The DNA of the CDR3 is TGTGCCAGCAGCTTAGGCTCGGTCAGTGGCGGAGAGCAGTACTTC.

This clone is medium-sized (0.01 to 0.1%) by share. The rearrangement links TRBV6-1 to TRBJ1-2; no definite D call. Germline V gene lookup returns CDR1 MNHNS and CDR2 SASEGT. The CDR3 runs 14 residues. Trimming took off 10 bases at V and 4 bases at J, with 19 bases between the two ends. The CDR3 loop reads CAITPPVKAYGYTF. In nucleotides, the CDR3 is TGTGCCATAACCCCCCCCGTAAAGGCCTATGGCTACACCTTC.

This clone was seen ten or more times. The rearrangement links TRBV7-2 to TRBJ2-7; D unclear. The CDR3 runs 15 residues. Germline assignment: CDR1 SGHTA and CDR2 FQGNSA. Trimming took off 1 base at V and 3 bases at J, with 13 bases between the two ends. The CDR3 region is CASSLGLGSNYEQYF. CDR3 DNA sequence: TGTGCCAGCAGCTTAGGGTTAGGATCCAACTACGAGCAGTACTTC.

This clone occurred many times. The rearrangement joins TRBV19 to TRBJ2-3; D might be TRBD1 (6 bases). V lost 1 base and J 4 bases, leaving 9 bases between the germline ends. This CDR3 has 14 amino acids. The germline gives CDR1 LNHDA, CDR2 SQIVND (reference sequence). CDR3 bases: TGTGCCAGTAGTATAGGCAGGGGCCCAGATACGCAGTATTTT. Its protein is CASSIGRGPDTQYF.

In this sample, this clone turned up many times. The genes are TRBV4-1 and TRBJ1-1; D unresolved. This CDR3 is 16 amino acids long. CDR1 and CDR2 from the germline V gene are MGHRA and YSYEKL. Deletions cut 4 bases from V and 1 base from J, with 16 bases between. The CDR3 sequence is CASSRDPDGRNTEAFF. The CDR3 DNA reads as TGCGCCAGCAGCCGGGATCCAGACGGACGGAACACTGAAGCTTTCTTT.

This clone has ten or more counts. The rearrangement joins TRBV30 to TRBJ2-2; weak D call: TRBD2 (6 bases). The ends were cut back, 0 bases at V and 4 bases at J, with 18 bases in the middle. Germline CDR1 GTSNPN, CDR2 SVGIG (reference sequence). There are 17 residues in the CDR3. The CDR3 nucleotides read TGTGCCTGGAGTGTAGGCTACCTCGGGAGAGGCACCGGGGAGCTGTTTTTT. Amino acids: CAWSVGYLGRGTGELFF.

In the case of this clone: A much larger clone is a single base away; this may be a read error. The sample has other DNA sequences that encode this CDR3 too. V usage is TRBV20-1 and J usage is TRBJ2-3; a possible D gene is TRBD2 (6 bases). Trimming shortened V by 6 bases and J by 4 bases, and 11 bases separated the two germline ends. The CDR3 has 12 amino acids. The germline V gene encodes CDR1 DFQATT and CDR2 SNEGSKA (reference sequence). The CDR3 DNA follows: TGCAGTGCCGGGGGTAGCGCAGATACGCAGTATTTT. It specifies CSAGGSADTQYF.

The rearrangement joins TRBV2 to TRBJ1-2; 7 nucleotides line up with TRBD1. Trimming cost V 5 bases and J 6 bases; bases outside gene matches: 15. Germline V gives CDR1 SNHLY, CDR2 FYNNEI. The CDR3 spans 16 residues. CDR3 sequence reads: CASSTGRQGAVDGYTF. CDR3 nucleotide sequence: TGTGCCAGCAGTACAGGACGACAGGGCGCAGTGGATGGCTACACCTTC.

With regard to this clone: One base away lies a much larger clone, so this may be a sequencing read error. V is TRBV20-1 and J is TRBJ2-7; perhaps TRBD2 as D (6 bases). The CDR3 is 12 amino acids. In germline, CDR1 is DFQATT, CDR2 SNEGSKA (reference sequence). The CDR3 sequence is CSAGLLGREQCF. The CDR3 nucleotides are TGCAGTGCTGGACTACTAGGTCGCGAGCAGTGCTTC.

This clone was counted ten times or more. V gene TRBV20-1 combines with J gene TRBJ2-7, with 10 bases aligning to TRBD2. Trimming took 0 bases from V and 6 from J; bases not matched to a gene: 8. CDR3 size: 15 residues. CDR1 and CDR2 (germline): DFQATT, SNEGSKA (reference sequence). The CDR3 sequence: CSARDSSGSILEQYF. CDR3 in DNA: TGCAGTGCTAGAGACTCTAGCGGGAGTATCCTCGAGCAGTACTTC.

Relative to its sample, this clone is medium-sized (0.01 to 0.1%). This chain uses TRBV10-3 with TRBJ2-2; the D is unclear. V gave up 3 bases and J gave up 7 bases, with 12 bases separating them. There are 14 residues in the CDR3. The germline gives CDR1 ENHRY, CDR2 SYGVKD. CDR3 residues: CAISEREIGGELFF. The CDR3 DNA sequence: TGTGCCATCAGTGAAAGAGAGATTGGCGGGGAGCTGTTTTTT.

This clone was seen many times. The genes are TRBV24-1 and TRBJ2-7; 12 bases agree with TRBD2. J was trimmed by 6 bases and V by 9 bases; bases with no gene match: 5. Germline V gene lookup returns CDR1 KGHDR and CDR2 SFDVKD. The CDR3 is 13 residues long. The CDR3 coding sequence is TGTGCCACCCTGAGACTAGCGGGAGTCGAGCAGTACTTC. Translated: CATLRLAGVEQYF.

This chain connects TRBV4-1 to TRBJ2-1; weak D call: TRBD1 (7 bases). The CDR3 is 15 residues long. Trimming left V 4 bases short and J 6 bases short, with 16 bases between. The germline CDR1 and CDR2 sequences are MGHRA and YSYEKL. The CDR3 loop reads CASSPGGFGSNEQFF. In nucleotides, the CDR3 is TGCGCCAGCAGCCCAGGGGGTTTCGGGAGCAATGAGCAGTTCTTC.

This clone showed up many times. The J gene is TRBJ1-4, the V gene TRBV6-1; the D is unclear. Trimming cost V 6 bases and J 3 bases, with 8 bases left between them. CDR1 is MNHNS and CDR2 is SASEGT in the germline V gene. The CDR3 loop spans 13 amino acids. In DNA, the CDR3 is TGTGCCAGCAGCGGCGCTCCTAATGAAAAACTGTTTTTT. Its protein is CASSGAPNEKLFF.

This clone was observed a few times. Given a much more abundant clone one base away, this may be a read error. The chain couples TRBV29-1 to TRBJ2-7; D gene ambiguous. The V gene's germline CDR1 is SQVTM and CDR2 ANQGSEA. The CDR3 extends over 13 amino acids. The DNA of the CDR3 is TGCAGCGTTGTATCCCTTACTCCCTACGAGCATTACTTC. Protein: CSVVSLTPYEHYF.

This clone was seen ten or more times. The chain recombines TRBV13 with TRBJ1-2; D call uncertain. CDR1 is PRHDT, CDR2 FYEKMQ, per germline (reference sequence). CDR3 length: 12 amino acids. Trimming stripped 0 bases from V and 5 bases from J, with 4 bases between. The CDR3 loop reads CASSLGLYGYTF. CDR3 in DNA: TGTGCCAGCAGCTTAGGCCTTTATGGCTACACCTTC.